This TCR beta chain stems from a study of cytomegalovirus exposure and HLA in healthy donors. Overall study context: One earlier analysis, a look at around 180 million T cells, found about 100 million unique TCR beta sequences.

With V trimmed by 4 bases and J by 4 bases, 12 bases remained unmatched. This CDR3 comprises 17 residues. Germline CDR1 SGHRS, CDR2 YFSETQ. Primers included in the PCR were 60 Vbeta and 13 Jbeta primers. Using immunoSEQ multiplex PCR, the repertoire was profiled, and TCRdb retains in-frame clones only, with some absent. The sample lists some 200,000 clones, around 75% occurring once. Regarding the study as a whole: Reportedly, a later analysis found an Asian-associated ancestry cluster had fewer N-insertions than the approximately 600-donor mean. Follow-up analysis later connected one missense variant in DCLRE1C with trimming of TCR beta V- and J-genes.

Regarding this clone: The antigen is not known.

The sequencing input was PBMCs. The receptor comes from a man aged 40-49 years in good health and CMV-seropositive. The V gene is TRBV5-1, the J gene TRBJ2-5, with TRBD2 matching over 11 bases. The CDR3, as DNA: TGCGCCAGCAGCGGAGGATTACTAGCGGGGGTGGGAGAGACCCAGTACTTC. It encodes CASSGGLLAGVGETQYF.